What follows describes a single TCR beta chain. The data were obtained in a study of neoadjuvant anti-PD-1 for oral cavity cancer. Six replicates per PBMC sample, mostly from about 500 ng of genomic DNA. Assay used: immunoSEQ multiplex PCR; TCRdb lists only in-frame clones, some missing. The sample holds some 61,000 clones; approximately 85% are singletons and the top ten take 3% to 4%. Time point: after neoadjuvant nivolumab, at surgical resection. This CDR3 comprises 15 residues. The germline V gene has CDR1 SGHVS and CDR2 FNYEAQ. Trimming removed 1 base from V and 0 bases from J, with 7 bases in between.

This chain uses TRBV7-6 with TRBJ2-1; D is perhaps TRBD2 (6 bases). The receptor was isolated from a person between 40 and 85 years old with oral cavity squamous cell carcinoma. Sample: PBMCs, taken after nivolumab (anti-PD-1) treatment. CDR3 amino acids: CASSLETSSYNEQFF. CDR3 sequence (DNA): TGTGCCAGCAGCTTAGAGACTAGCTCCTACAATGAGCAGTTCTTC. Based on the CDR3 plus reference TRBV7-6 and TRBJ2-1, the full variable domain is GAGVSQSPRYKVTKRGQDVALRCDPISGHVSLYWYRQALGQGPEFLTYFNYEAQQDKSGLPNDRFSAERPEGSISTLTIQRTEQRDSAMYRCASSLETSSYNEQFFGPGTRLTVL.